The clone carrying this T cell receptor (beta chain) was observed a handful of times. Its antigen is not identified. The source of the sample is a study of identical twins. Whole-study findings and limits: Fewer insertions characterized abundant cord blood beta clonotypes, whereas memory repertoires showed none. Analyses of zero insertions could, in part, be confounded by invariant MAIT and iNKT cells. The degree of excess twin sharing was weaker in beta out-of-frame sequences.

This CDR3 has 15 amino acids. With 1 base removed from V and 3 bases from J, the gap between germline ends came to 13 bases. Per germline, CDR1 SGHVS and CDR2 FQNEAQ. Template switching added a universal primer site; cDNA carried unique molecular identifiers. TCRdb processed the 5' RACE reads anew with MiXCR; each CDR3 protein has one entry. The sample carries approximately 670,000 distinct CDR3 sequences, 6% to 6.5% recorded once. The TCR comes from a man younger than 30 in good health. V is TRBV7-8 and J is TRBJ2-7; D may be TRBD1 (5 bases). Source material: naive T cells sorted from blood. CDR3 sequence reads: CASSLVAGYNYEQYF. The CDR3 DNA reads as TGTGCCAGCAGCTTAGTGGCAGGGTATAACTACGAGCAGTACTTC.